This is a list of T cell receptor beta chains from one sample in a study of blood T cell repertoires in COVID-19. The method was immunoSEQ multiplex PCR; TCRdb's version includes in-frame clones alone and lacks a portion of them. The profile shows some 460,000 clones, 75% to 90% of them singletons. Sequenced material: peripheral blood. These receptors were taken from a woman in her thirties with acute or convalescent COVID-19. CDR3s include the opening cysteine and the closing phenylalanine or tryptophan. The D gene is left open where the match is weak. A clone size is listed for some rows: how often the clone was seen (once, few, many), or a class if it is expanded.

13,-,TRBV12-3/TRBV12-4,TRBJ2-2,-,TGTGCCAGCAGTTTTTTCAGCACCGGGGAGCTGTTTTTT,CASSFFSTGELFF
17,-,TRBV6-6,TRBJ1-2,TRBD1,TGTGCCAGCAGTCCTCCTCCCAGATGGGACAGGAACCGTGGCTACACCTTC,CASSPPPRWDRNRGYTF
14,-,TRBV29-1,TRBJ2-7,TRBD1,TGCAGCGTTGAATACCGGGACAGGGGGAACGAGCAGTACTTC,CSVEYRDRGNEQYF
14,few,TRBV27,TRBJ1-1,-,TGTGCCAGCAGTCCGGGACTTTGGGGAACTGAAGCTTTCTTT,CASSPGLWGTEAFF
15,-,TRBV11-1,TRBJ2-2,TRBD2,TGTGCCAGCAGCCCGGGGGGGCCCGTCACCGGGGAGCTGTTTTTT,CASSPGGPVTGELFF
14,-,TRBV19,TRBJ1-1,-,TGTGCCAGTAGCATTTCCAGTCCGAACACTGAAGCTTTCTTT,CASSISSPNTEAFF
16,-,TRBV18,TRBJ2-7,TRBD1,TGTGCCAGCTCACACCGACAGGGGTCCGATATGAGCGAGCAGTACTTC,CASSHRQGSDMSEQYF
15,-,TRBV7-7,TRBJ2-7,TRBD2,TGTGCCAGCAGCCCGCTAGCGGGGGGCTCCTACGAGCAGTACTTC,CASSPLAGGSYEQYF
15,-,TRBV4-1,TRBJ1-2,-,TGCGCCAGCAGCCACGCCACAGGATCGGTGGATGGCTACACCTTC,CASSHATGSVDGYTF
13,once,TRBV7-3,TRBJ1-1,-,TGTGCCAGCAGTTATCAGATGAACACTGAAGCTTTCTTT,CASSYQMNTEAFF
15,-,TRBV3-1/TRBV3-2,TRBJ1-5,-,TGTGCCAGCAGCCAAGATCTGTCTAGCAATCAGCCCCAGCATTTT,CASSQDLSSNQPQHF
17,few,TRBV4-2,TRBJ2-2,TRBD2,TGTGCCAGCAGCCAAGATCTCGTCGGGGGGGCATCCGGGGAGCTGTTTTTT,CASSQDLVGGASGELFF
17,-,TRBV15,TRBJ2-3,-,TGTGCCACCAGCAGACCAACCCGCCGGGACTTCACAGATACGCAGTATTTT,CATSRPTRRDFTDTQYF
15,-,TRBV5-1,TRBJ2-3,-,TGCGCCAGCGTACGAGCCCTGGGGGCTGGGGATACGCAGTATTTT,CASVRALGAGDTQYF
17,-,TRBV9,TRBJ1-3,-,TGTGCCAGCAGCCCCCAGAGAAGGGAGTCGGTCGGAAACACCATATATTTT,CASSPQRRESVGNTIYF
15,-,TRBV28,TRBJ2-7,TRBD1,TGTGCCAGCAGTACACCTTCCACAGGGGGATACGAGCAGTACTTC,CASSTPSTGGYEQYF
15,once,TRBV2,TRBJ1-1,TRBD1,TGTGCCAGCCAACTACAGGGGGCCCCGGGAACTGAAGCTTTCTTT,CASQLQGAPGTEAFF
16,-,TRBV5-1,TRBJ2-3,TRBD2,TGCGCCAGCAGCATTCTAACTAGCGGGGGGGCAGATACGCAGTATTTT,CASSILTSGGADTQYF
16,few,TRBV6-6,TRBJ1-2,-,TGTGCCAGCAGTTCCTCGGGGATAGCAGGGAACTATGGCTACACCTTC,CASSSSGIAGNYGYTF
18,-,TRBV27,TRBJ1-6,-,TGTGCCAGCAGTTTCCAACAGTCCTTGAGCTCCTATAATTCACCCCTCCACTTT,CASSFQQSLSSYNSPLHF
16,-,TRBV7-9,TRBJ2-3,TRBD1,TGTGCCAGCAGCACCCGACAGGGACATAGCACAGATACGCAGTATTTT,CASSTRQGHSTDTQYF
15,many,TRBV15,TRBJ2-2,TRBD1,TGTGCCACCAGCAGAATAGACAGGGTGGCCGGGGAGCTGTTTTTT,CATSRIDRVAGELFF
16,-,TRBV15,TRBJ1-1,-,TGTGCCACCAGCAGAGCCTCGAGGGGGGGGGACACTGAAGCTTTCTTT,CATSRASRGGDTEAFF
15,-,TRBV7-7,TRBJ2-1,TRBD1,TGTGCCAGCAGCTTAGGGACAGGGCCCAACAATGAGCAGTTCTTC,CASSLGTGPNNEQFF